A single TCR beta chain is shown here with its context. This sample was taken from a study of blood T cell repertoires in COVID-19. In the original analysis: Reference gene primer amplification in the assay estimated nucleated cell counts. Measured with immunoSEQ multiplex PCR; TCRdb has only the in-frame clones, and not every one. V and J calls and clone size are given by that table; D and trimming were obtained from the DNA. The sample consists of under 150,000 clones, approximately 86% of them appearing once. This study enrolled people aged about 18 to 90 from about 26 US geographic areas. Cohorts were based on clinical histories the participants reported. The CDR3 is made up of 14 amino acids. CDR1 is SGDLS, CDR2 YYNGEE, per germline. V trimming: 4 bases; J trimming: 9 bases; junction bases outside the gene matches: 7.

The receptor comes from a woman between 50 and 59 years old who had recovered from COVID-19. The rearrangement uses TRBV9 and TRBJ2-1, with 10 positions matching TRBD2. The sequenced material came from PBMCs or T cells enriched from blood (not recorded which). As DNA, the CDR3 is TGTGCCAGCAGCAAAGCGGGGGGGCCTGGTGAGCAGTTCTTC. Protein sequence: CASSKAGGPGEQFF.